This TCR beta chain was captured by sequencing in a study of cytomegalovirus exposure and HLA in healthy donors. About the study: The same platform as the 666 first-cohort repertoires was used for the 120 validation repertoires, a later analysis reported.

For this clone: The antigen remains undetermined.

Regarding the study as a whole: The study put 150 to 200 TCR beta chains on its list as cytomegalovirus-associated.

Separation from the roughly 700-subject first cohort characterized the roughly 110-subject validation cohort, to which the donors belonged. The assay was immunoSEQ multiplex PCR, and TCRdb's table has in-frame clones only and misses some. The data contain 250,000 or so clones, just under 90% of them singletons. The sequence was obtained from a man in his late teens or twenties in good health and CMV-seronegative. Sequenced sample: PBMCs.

The CDR3 DNA reads TGTGCCAGCAGCTTAGGGCAGTTGAACACTGAAGCTTTCTTT. Residues: CASSLGQLNTEAFF. The V and J genes are TRBV7-9 and TRBJ1-1; D gene unclear. Trimming stripped 1 base from V and 0 bases from J, with 6 bases between. CDR1 is SEHNR and CDR2 is FQNEAQ in the germline V gene (reference sequence). This CDR3 comprises 14 residues.